Presented here are 19 T cell receptor beta chains from one specimen sequenced in a study of chemoradiotherapy in HPV16-positive cancers. Assay: immunoSEQ multiplex PCR; the TCRdb copy retains only in-frame clones and omits some. Of approximately 5,000 clones in the sample, just under 75% were seen once. Sequences were derived from tumor tissue, sampled from a patient who underwent chemoradiotherapy. Receptors were obtained from a human donor with HPV-associated anogenital cancer.

This clone occurred once. One junction end disagrees with the germline gene, perhaps due to a read error. The J gene is TRBJ2-3, the V gene TRBV2; TRBD2 aligns across 14 bases. In germline, CDR1 is SNHLY, CDR2 FYNNEI. The CDR3 is 17 amino acids. CDR3: CASSESRGLAGETPRHF. DNA for the CDR3: TGTGCCAGCAGTGAAAGCAGGGGACTAGCGGGAGAAACACCCAGGCATTTT.

The V gene is TRBV9, the J gene TRBJ2-1, with 10 bases that match TRBD2. In germline, CDR1 is SGDLS, CDR2 YYNGEE. The CDR3 spans 14 residues. V lost 7 bases to trimming and J lost 0 bases; unmatched junction nucleotides: 1. The CDR3 DNA reads TGTGCCAGCTCTAGCGGGAGCTCCTACAATGAGCAGTTCTTC. Protein sequence: CASSSGSSYNEQFF.

The chain uses TRBV11-2 and TRBJ2-1; maybe TRBD2 (5 bases). Looked up from germline, CDR1 is SGHAT and CDR2 is FQNNGV. V was shortened by 1 base and J by 7 bases, with 14 bases between the two germline ends. The CDR3 runs to 15 residues. The DNA for the CDR3 is TGTGCCAGCAGCTTAGGGTTCGGGATGTTGAATGAGCAGTTCTTC. Encoded protein: CASSLGFGMLNEQFF. Complete variable domain (other parts from reference TRBV11-2 and TRBJ2-1): EAGVAQSPRYKIIEKRQSVAFWCNPISGHATLYWYQQILGQGPKLLIQFQNNGVVDDSQLPKDRFSAERLKGVDSTLKIQPAKLEDSAVYLCASSLGFGMLNEQFFGPGTRLTVL.

This clone has more than one count but fewer than ten. V and J are TRBV29-1 and TRBJ2-7; D might be TRBD1 (6 bases). The CDR3 is 13 residues long. The V end lost 7 bases, the J end lost 0 bases, and 13 bases lay between the germline ends. Germline V gives CDR1 SQVTM, CDR2 ANQGSEA. This CDR3 is CSAVRDTSYEQYF. CDR3 nucleotides: TGCAGCGCAGTCCGGGACACCTCCTACGAGCAGTACTTC.

In its sample, this clone was seen a few times. The rearrangement links TRBV20-1 to TRBJ2-3; D uncertain. Per the germline V gene, CDR1 is DFQATT and CDR2 is SNEGSKA (reference sequence). The V end was cut by 5 bases, the J end by 5 bases, with 8 bases between. The CDR3 is made up of 11 amino acids. The CDR3 region is CSAGPGDTQYF. In nucleotides, the CDR3 is TGCAGTGCTGGACCCGGAGATACGCAGTATTTT.

V gene TRBV6-6 combines with J gene TRBJ1-2, with D unclear. CDR3 length: 12 amino acids. Per the germline V gene, CDR1 is MNHNY and CDR2 is SVGAGI (reference sequence). Trimming stripped 4 bases from V and 7 bases from J, with 10 bases between. As DNA, the CDR3 is TGTGCCAGCAGTTCGACTGAACTTGGCTACACCTTC. Encoded protein: CASSSTELGYTF.

The rearrangement joins TRBV7-2 to TRBJ1-4, with 7 bases matching TRBD1. Trimming took 5 bases from V and 1 from J; bases not matched to a gene: 4. CDR1 and CDR2 (germline): SGHTA, FQGNSA. This CDR3 is 15 amino acids long. CDR3 sequence reads: CASSPQGGTNEKLFF. The CDR3, as DNA: TGTGCCAGCAGCCCCCAGGGGGGAACTAATGAAAAACTGTTTTTT.

The V call is TRBV6-5, the J call TRBJ2-3, with 7 bases aligning to TRBD2. The V gene end was trimmed by 2 bases and the J gene end by 4 bases; junction bases not matched to a gene: 9. The CDR3 is 16 residues long. Germline CDR1 reads MNHEY; CDR2 reads SVGAGI. The CDR3 reads CASSYRVGGIADTQYF. The CDR3 coding sequence is TGTGCCAGCAGTTACCGGGTGGGAGGGATAGCAGATACGCAGTATTTT.

In its sample, this clone was seen once. This chain connects TRBV28 to TRBJ2-7, with D possibly being TRBD1 (6 bases). V lost 7 bases to trimming and J lost 2 bases, with 15 bases between them. CDR3 size: 14 residues. CDR1 is MDHEN and CDR2 is SYDVKM in the germline V gene. CDR3 nucleotide sequence: TGTGCCAGCAACAAGGCATCAGGGGCCTACGAGCAGTACTTC. Protein: CASNKASGAYEQYF.

The V gene is TRBV6-6, the J gene TRBJ1-5, with TRBD1 matching over 7 bases. The CDR3 is made up of 13 amino acids. Germline V gives CDR1 MNHNY, CDR2 SVGAGI (reference sequence). V trimming: 7 bases; J trimming: 6 bases; junction bases outside the gene matches: 6. In DNA form, the CDR3 reads TGTGCCAGCACCGACAGGGTGGGTCAGCCCCAGCATTTT. As protein: CASTDRVGQPQHF.

By proportion, this clone is medium-sized (0.01 to 0.1%). This chain connects TRBV28 to TRBJ2-7, with 9 bases fitting TRBD1. The CDR3 runs to 15 residues. Germline CDR1 MDHEN, CDR2 SYDVKM. Trimming at V came to 3 bases and at J to 3 bases, leaving 6 bases not matched to a gene. CDR3 nucleotides: TGTGCCAGCAGTTTTGCCCTGACAGGGGGCTACGAGCAGTACTTC. Translated, it gives CASSFALTGGYEQYF.

This clone was counted a few times. The rearrangement joins TRBV30 to TRBJ1-1; unclear D gene. The V end was cut by 2 bases, the J end by 11 bases, with 24 bases between. The CDR3 sequence is 15 residues long. Germline assignment: CDR1 GTSNPN and CDR2 SVGIG (reference sequence). The CDR3 region has the DNA TGTGCCTGGAGTCCTCCCTACTACGGTTCGGGGTTCGCTTTCTTT. Amino acids: CAWSPPYYGSGFAFF.

Of note for this clone: The junction departs from germline at one end; a sequencing error may be responsible. The CDR3 sequence: CASSLGRTVARETQYF. For the CDR3, the DNA is TGTGCTAGCAGCTTAGGCAGGACTGTGGCGCGAGAGACCCAGTACTTC. The chain combines TRBV7-7 with TRBJ2-5, with D perhaps matching TRBD2 (5 bases). This CDR3 is built from 16 residues. Germline CDR1 SSHAT, CDR2 FNYEAQ (reference sequence).

This rearrangement joins TRBV5-5 to TRBJ2-1; 9 bases fit TRBD2. V shed 4 bases and J 4 bases; nucleotides not matched to a gene: 6. CDR1 SGHKS and CDR2 YYEKEE come from the germline V gene (reference sequence). The CDR3 length is 15 residues. The CDR3 reads CASSRSGSSYNEQFF. The CDR3 nucleotides read TGTGCCAGCAGCCGTAGCGGGAGCTCATACAATGAGCAGTTCTTC.

The rearrangement joins TRBV9 to TRBJ1-1; 8 nucleotides match TRBD1. V lost 2 bases and J lost 3; bases outside the gene matches: 3. CDR1 and CDR2 from the germline V gene are SGDLS and YYNGEE. The CDR3 length is 14 residues. The CDR3 DNA follows: TGTGCCAGCAGCGTCTCAGGGGGCCACACTGAAGCTTTCTTT. Protein product: CASSVSGGHTEAFF.

This clone was picked up a small number of times. The chain combines TRBV6-5 with TRBJ1-2; tentatively, D is TRBD1 (6 bases). Trimming shortened V by 6 bases and J by 2 bases, and 13 bases separated the two germline ends. The CDR3 sequence is 14 residues long. The germline V gene encodes CDR1 MNHEY and CDR2 SVGAGI. In DNA form, the CDR3 reads TGTGCCAGCAGCCCCGGACAGATGAACTATGGCTACACCTTC. Translating gives CASSPGQMNYGYTF.

The chain uses TRBV7-8 and TRBJ2-3, with D unclear. Germline assignment: CDR1 SGHVS and CDR2 FQNEAQ. The CDR3 is made up of 15 amino acids. Between the trimmed V and J ends, which lost 6 bases and 4 bases, there was a span of 17 bases. The CDR3 region has the DNA TGTGCCAGCAGACGTGGTGGCTACCGCGCAGATACGCAGTATTTT. Amino acid sequence: CASRRGGYRADTQYF.

The chain is built from TRBV9 and TRBJ2-1, with 9 nucleotides matching TRBD1. Looked up from germline, CDR1 is SGDLS and CDR2 is YYNGEE. Trimming cost V 2 bases and J 8 bases; bases outside gene matches: 8. The CDR3 covers 15 residues. DNA for the CDR3: TGTGCCAGCAGCGTCGCTAACCGACAGGGGGATGAGCAGTTCTTC. Its translation: CASSVANRQGDEQFF.

The gene calls are TRBV5-6 and TRBJ2-4; 9 bases fit TRBD1. The CDR3 extends over 16 amino acids. V gave up 5 bases and J gave up 1 base; unmatched junction bases: 7. Germline V gives CDR1 SGHDT, CDR2 YYEEEE. The CDR3 loop reads CASRRTGEGAKNIQYF. In nucleotides, the CDR3 is TGTGCCAGCAGACGGACAGGGGAAGGGGCCAAAAACATTCAGTACTTC.